These T cell receptor beta chains were read from a single sample in a study of identical twins. TCRdb passed the 5' RACE reads through MiXCR, listing each CDR3 protein once. The table lists under 800,000 distinct CDR3 sequences, 20% to 25% of them singletons, with 4% to 4.5% in the top ten. The sample was also linked to a second study, of T cells expressing NK-cell markers.

Sequencing input: PBMCs. These receptors came from a woman between 18 and 29 years old in good health. CDR3s include the opening cysteine and the closing phenylalanine or tryptophan. Each record gives: D gene, V gene, clone size, J gene, CDR3 DNA, CDR3 protein. D genes are given only for firm matches. The size entry is marked missing in some rows and otherwise reads once, few, many or a size class.

>.|TRBV6-1|.|TRBJ2-1
TGTGCCAGCAGTCGCGGGGTCAACGCCTTATCCTACAATGAGCAGTTCTTC
CASSRGVNALSYNEQFF
>.|TRBV19|.|TRBJ2-3
TGTGCCAGTAGTAGATCTACTAGCACAGATACGCAGTATTTT
CASSRSTSTDTQYF
>.|TRBV27|many|TRBJ2-1
TGTGCCAGCAGCTTAAGGAGCTCCTACAATGAGCAGTTCTTC
CASSLRSSYNEQFF
>.|TRBV7-2|many|TRBJ2-2
TGTGCCAGCAGCTTAGGCCTTTCCGGGGAGCTGTTTTTT
CASSLGLSGELFF
>TRBD2|TRBV7-4|.|TRBJ2-7
TGTGCCAGCAGCTTCGCCCCACTAGCGGGAGTATCCTACGAGCAGTACTTC
CASSFAPLAGVSYEQYF
>TRBD2|TRBV12-3/TRBV12-4|.|TRBJ2-3
TGTGCCAGCAGTTTATTGGGGGGGACCACCACAGATACGCAGTATTTT
CASSLLGGTTTDTQYF
>.|TRBV12-3/TRBV12-4|few|TRBJ1-2
TGTGCCAGCAGTTTTGCCAGTTGGGGCTACACCTTC
CASSFASWGYTF
>TRBD2|TRBV7-8|.|TRBJ2-1
TGTGCCAGCAGCTCCAAGGCGCTAGCGGGTGCATACAATGAGCAGTTCTTC
CASSSKALAGAYNEQFF
>TRBD1|TRBV6-1|few|TRBJ2-1
TGTGCCAGCAGTCCTGCGGGACAGGTTGGCAATGAGCAGTTCTTC
CASSPAGQVGNEQFF
>TRBD2|TRBV7-9|.|TRBJ2-2
TGTGCCTCCGGGAGGTTTCCGGGGGAGCTGTTTTTT
CASGRFPGELFF
>TRBD2|TRBV4-3|.|TRBJ2-1
TGCGCCAGCAGCCAAGCTAGCGGTAATGAGCAGTTCTTC
CASSQASGNEQFF
>TRBD2|TRBV4-3|.|TRBJ2-1
TGCGCCAGCAGCCAAGATCTAGCGGGAGGTACCAGAAATGAGCAGTTCTTC
CASSQDLAGGTRNEQFF